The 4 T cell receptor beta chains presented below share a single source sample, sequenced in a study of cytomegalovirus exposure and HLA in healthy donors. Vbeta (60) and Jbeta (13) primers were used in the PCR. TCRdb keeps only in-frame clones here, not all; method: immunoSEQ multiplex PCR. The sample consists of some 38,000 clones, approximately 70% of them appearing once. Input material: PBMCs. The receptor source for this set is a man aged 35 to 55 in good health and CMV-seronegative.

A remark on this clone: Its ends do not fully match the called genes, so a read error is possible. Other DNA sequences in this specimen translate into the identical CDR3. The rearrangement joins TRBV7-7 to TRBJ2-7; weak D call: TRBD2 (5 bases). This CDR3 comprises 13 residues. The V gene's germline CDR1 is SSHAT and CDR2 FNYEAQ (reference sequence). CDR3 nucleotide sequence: TGTGCTAGCAGCTCAGAACGGGGTTCCGAGCAGTACTTC. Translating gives CASSSERGSEQYF.

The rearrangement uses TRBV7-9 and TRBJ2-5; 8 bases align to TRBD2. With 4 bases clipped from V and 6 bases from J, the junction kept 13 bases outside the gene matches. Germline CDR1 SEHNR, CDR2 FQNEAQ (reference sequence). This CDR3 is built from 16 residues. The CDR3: CASSSPGGGAGKTQYF. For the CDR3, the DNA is TGTGCCAGCAGCTCCCCGGGGGGGGGAGCAGGGAAGACCCAGTACTTC.

This CDR3 reads CASSQAPQGDTEAFF. The CDR3 bases are TGCGCCAGCAGCCAAGCCCCCCAGGGGGACACTGAAGCTTTCTTT. This chain uses TRBV4-3 with TRBJ1-1; 7 bases map to TRBD1. The CDR3 has 15 residues. V lost 1 base and J lost 3; bases outside the gene matches: 5. CDR1 and CDR2 (germline): LGHNA, YSLEER.

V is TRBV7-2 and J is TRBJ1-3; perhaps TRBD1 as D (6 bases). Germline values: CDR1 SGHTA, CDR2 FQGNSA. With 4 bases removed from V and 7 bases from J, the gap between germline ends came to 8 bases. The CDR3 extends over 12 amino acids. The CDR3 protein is CASSSTGNTIYF. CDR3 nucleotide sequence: TGTGCCAGCAGCTCAACAGGGAACACCATATATTTT.